The T cell receptor (beta chain) under discussion was sequenced for a study of T cells in Graves' hyperthyroidism and ophthalmopathy. Germline values: CDR1 MNHNS, CDR2 SASEGT. V was pared by 8 bases and J by 1 base, with 5 bases between. This CDR3 has 11 amino acids. Regions amplified from RNA transcripts were the TCR beta CDR3 regions. When the TCR CDR3 underwent first-round RT-PCR, the HTBI primer set was used. Each CDR3 protein is one row after TCRdb ran MiXCR on the multiplex PCR reads. Among approximately 420,000 distinct CDR3 sequences listed, roughly an eighth were seen once. This clonotype was counted a few times. The antigen is not known. The study defined stable Graves' hyperthyroidism as no ophthalmopathy progression within 18 months. Patients aged 18 to 65 had newly diagnosed hyperthyroidism lasting under 2 months. Overall study findings and caveats: Blood also carried most thyroid clonotypes expanded above 0.001.

The material sequenced was blood. This TCR came from a woman aged 18-29 years with Graves' hyperthyroidism. The gene calls are TRBV6-1 and TRBJ1-1, with no clear D. CDR3 sequence (DNA): TGTGCCAGCGACGGGAACACTGAAGCTTTCTTT. Protein sequence: CASDGNTEAFF.